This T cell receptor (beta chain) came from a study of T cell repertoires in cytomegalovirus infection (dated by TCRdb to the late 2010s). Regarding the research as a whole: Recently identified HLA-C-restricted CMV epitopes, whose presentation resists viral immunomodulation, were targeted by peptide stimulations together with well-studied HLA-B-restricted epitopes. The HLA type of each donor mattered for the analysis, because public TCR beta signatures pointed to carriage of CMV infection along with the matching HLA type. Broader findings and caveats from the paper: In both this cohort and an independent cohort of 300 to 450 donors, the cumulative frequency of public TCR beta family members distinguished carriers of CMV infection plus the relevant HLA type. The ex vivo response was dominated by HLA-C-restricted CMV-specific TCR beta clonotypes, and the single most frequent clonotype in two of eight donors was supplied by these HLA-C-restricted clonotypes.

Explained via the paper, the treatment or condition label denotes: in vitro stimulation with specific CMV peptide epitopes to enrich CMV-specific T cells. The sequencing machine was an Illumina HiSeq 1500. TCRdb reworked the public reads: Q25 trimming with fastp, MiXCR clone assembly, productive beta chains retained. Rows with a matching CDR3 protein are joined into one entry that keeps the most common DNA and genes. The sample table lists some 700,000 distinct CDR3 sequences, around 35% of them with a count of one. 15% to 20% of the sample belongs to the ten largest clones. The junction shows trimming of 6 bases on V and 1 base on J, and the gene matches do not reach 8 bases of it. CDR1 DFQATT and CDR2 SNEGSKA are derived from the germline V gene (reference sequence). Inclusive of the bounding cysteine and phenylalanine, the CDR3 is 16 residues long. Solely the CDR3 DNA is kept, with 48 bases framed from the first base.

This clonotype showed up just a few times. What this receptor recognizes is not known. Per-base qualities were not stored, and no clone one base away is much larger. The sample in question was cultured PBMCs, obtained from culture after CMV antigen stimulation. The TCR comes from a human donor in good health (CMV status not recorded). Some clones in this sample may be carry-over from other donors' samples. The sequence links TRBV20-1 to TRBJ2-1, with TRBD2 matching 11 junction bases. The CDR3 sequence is CSAYSGRASSYNEQFF. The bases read TGCAGTGCCTATAGCGGGAGGGCCTCATCCTACAATGAGCAGTTCTTC.